This paragraph reports one T cell receptor (beta chain). Its antigen is not identified. Germline-derived CDR1 and CDR2 are MDHEN and SYDVKM. This CDR3 comprises 12 residues. V lost 7 bases and J lost 8, with 14 bases in between. TCRdb redid the calling of the PCR reads with MiXCR, one entry per CDR3 protein. The table lists some 40,000 distinct CDR3 sequences, about 18% of them singletons. These data originate in a study of molecular identifiers for immune sequencing clone quantification. Sorting selected naive CD8 T cells with a CD8+CD4-CCR7+CD45RA+ phenotype. The study's findings and limits: Clones above 20 RNA copies contained over 97% of effector molecules but under 1% of naive ones. Highly expanded clones may be undercounted when identical TCR molecules share barcodes.

Sequences were obtained from naive CD8+ T cells from blood, with Jurkat cell RNA spiked in. Regarding subset: FACS-sorted CD8+CD4-CCR7+CD45RA+ naive T cells. The genes are TRBV28 and TRBJ2-5; D unresolved. The sequence was collected from a human donor in good health. Some libraries in this study had Jurkat cell RNA spiked in. CDR3 coding DNA: TGTGCCAGCACCATGGGTAGGGCTACCCAGTACTTC. Translating gives CASTMGRATQYF. Complete variable domain (other parts from reference TRBV28 and TRBJ2-5): DVKVTQSSRYLVKRTGEKVFLECVQDMDHENMFWYRQDPGLGLRLIYFSYDVKMKEKGDIPEGYSVSREKKERFSLILESASTNQTSMYLCASTMGRATQYFGPGTRLLVL.